The T cell receptor (beta chain) described here comes from a study of blood T cells in healthy people across ages. Comments on this clonotype: The antigen is unknown.

For the second PCR, which ran for about 6 to 12 cycles, a sample-barcoded 5' primer and a J-beta primer mix were used. TCRdb fed the 5' RACE reads into MiXCR, producing one record per CDR3 protein. The sample records 500,000 to 550,000 distinct CDR3 sequences, around 24% being singletons. Total RNA extraction produced at least 5.5 micrograms (per sample) for the study. General study findings and limits: Among long-lived donors, naive CD4+ cells were more numerous and diversity higher than in aged donors. Older individuals had lower TCR beta diversity per million T cells (the decline was roughly linear).

This sample also appeared in a second study, on T cells of mothers and their children. This second study says: Several children and their three healthy Caucasian mothers were the donors.

Sequencing was performed on blood. This TCR derives from a boy aged 5-17 years in good health.

The CDR3 DNA reads as TGCGCCAGCAGCCGGGGGACTCTTAAGGGAGTCACAGATACGCAGTATTTT. This sequence encodes CASSRGTLKGVTDTQYF. The chain combines TRBV5-1 with TRBJ2-3; weak D call: TRBD2 (6 bases). Germline V gene lookup returns CDR1 SGHRS and CDR2 YFSETQ. The CDR3 spans 17 residues. Trimming shortened V by 4 bases and J by 2 bases, and 20 bases separated the two germline ends.